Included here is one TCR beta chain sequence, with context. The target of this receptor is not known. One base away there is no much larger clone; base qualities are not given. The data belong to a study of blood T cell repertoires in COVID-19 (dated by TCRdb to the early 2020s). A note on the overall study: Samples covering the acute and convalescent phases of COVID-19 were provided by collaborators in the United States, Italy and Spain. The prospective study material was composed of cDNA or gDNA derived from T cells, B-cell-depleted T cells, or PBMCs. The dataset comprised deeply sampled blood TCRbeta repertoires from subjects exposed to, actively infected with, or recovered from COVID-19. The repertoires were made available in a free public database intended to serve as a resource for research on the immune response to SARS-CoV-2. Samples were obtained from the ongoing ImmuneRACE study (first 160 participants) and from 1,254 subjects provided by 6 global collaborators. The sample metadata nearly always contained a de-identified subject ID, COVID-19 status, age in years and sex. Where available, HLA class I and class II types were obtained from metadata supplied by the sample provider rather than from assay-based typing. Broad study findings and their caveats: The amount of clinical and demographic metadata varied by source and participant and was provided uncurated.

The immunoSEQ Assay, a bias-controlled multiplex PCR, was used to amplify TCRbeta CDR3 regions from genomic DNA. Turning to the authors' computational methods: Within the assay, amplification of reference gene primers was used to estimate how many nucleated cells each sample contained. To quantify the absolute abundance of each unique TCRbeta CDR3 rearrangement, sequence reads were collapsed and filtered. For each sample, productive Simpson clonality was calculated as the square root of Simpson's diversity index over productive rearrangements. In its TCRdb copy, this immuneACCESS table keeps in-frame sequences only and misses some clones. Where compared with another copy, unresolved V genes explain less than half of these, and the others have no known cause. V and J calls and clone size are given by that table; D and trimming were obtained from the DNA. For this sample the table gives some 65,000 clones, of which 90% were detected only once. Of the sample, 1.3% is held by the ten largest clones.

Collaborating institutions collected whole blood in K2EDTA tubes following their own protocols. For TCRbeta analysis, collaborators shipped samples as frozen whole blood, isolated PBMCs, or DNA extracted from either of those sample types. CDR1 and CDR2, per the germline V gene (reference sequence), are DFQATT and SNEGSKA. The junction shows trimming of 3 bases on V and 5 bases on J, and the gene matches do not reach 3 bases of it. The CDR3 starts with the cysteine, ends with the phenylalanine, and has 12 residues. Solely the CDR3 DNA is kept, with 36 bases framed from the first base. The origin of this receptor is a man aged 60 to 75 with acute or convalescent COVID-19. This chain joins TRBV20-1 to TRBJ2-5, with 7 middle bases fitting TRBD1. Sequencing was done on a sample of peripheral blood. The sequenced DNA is TGCAGTGCTAGTAGGGGGCAGGAGACCCAGTACTTC. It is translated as CSASRGQETQYF.